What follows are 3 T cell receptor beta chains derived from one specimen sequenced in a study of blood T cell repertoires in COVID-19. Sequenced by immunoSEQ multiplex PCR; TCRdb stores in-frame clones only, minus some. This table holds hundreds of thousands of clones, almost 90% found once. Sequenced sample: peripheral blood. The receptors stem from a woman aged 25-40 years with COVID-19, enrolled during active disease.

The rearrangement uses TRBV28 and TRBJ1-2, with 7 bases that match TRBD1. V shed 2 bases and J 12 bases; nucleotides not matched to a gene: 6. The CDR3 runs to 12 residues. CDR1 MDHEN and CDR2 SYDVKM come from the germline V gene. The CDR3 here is CASSLETGRNTF. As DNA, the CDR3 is TGTGCCAGCAGTTTAGAGACAGGGAGGAACACCTTC.

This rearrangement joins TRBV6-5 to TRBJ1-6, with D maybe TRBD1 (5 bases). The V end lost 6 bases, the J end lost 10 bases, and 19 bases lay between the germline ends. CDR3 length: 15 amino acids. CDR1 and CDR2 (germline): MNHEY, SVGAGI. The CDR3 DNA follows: TGTGCCAGCAGCCGCGCGTTAGGGAGGGGCTCACCCCTCCACTTT. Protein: CASSRALGRGSPLHF.

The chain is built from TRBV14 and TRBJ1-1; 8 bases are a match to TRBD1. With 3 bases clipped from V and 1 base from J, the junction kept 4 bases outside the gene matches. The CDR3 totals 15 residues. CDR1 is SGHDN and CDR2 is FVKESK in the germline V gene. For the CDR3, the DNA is TGTGCCAGCAGCCAGAGGACAGGGCGGAACACTGAAGCTTTCTTT. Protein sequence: CASSQRTGRNTEAFF.